A single sample is the source of the 21 T cell receptor beta chains below, sequenced in a study of blood T cell repertoires in COVID-19. Libraries were prepared by immunoSEQ multiplex PCR; TCRdb keeps only in-frame clonotypes and omits some of them. The sample yields roughly 200,000 clones, roughly 86% seen once. Sequencing was performed on PBMCs or T cells enriched from blood (not recorded which). These TCRs come from a woman aged 40-49 years in a cohort exposed to, infected with or recovered from COVID-19 (not recorded which).

The chain has TRBV2 and TRBJ1-5; D is uncertain. The CDR3 is 15 amino acids. Germline CDR1 reads SNHLY; CDR2 reads FYNNEI. V lost 0 bases and J 2 bases, leaving 8 bases between the germline ends. The CDR3 is CASSEAGWGNQPQHF. In nucleotides, the CDR3 is TGTGCCAGCAGTGAAGCCGGGTGGGGCAATCAGCCCCAGCATTTT.

This clone was observed once. This chain links TRBV4-1 with TRBJ2-5; possible D gene TRBD2, 7 bases. Germline lookup yields CDR1 MGHRA and CDR2 YSYEKL. The germline V and J ends were trimmed by 5 bases and 2 bases, with 18 bases remaining between them. CDR3 length: 16 residues. The CDR3 spells CASSFQPGGFQETQYF. The CDR3 coding sequence is TGCGCCAGCAGCTTCCAGCCGGGGGGCTTTCAAGAGACCCAGTACTTC.

The chain links TRBV24-1 to TRBJ2-1, with D perhaps TRBD1 (6 bases). Trimming removed 2 bases at V and 7 bases at J, with 20 bases between. This CDR3 has 17 amino acids. Germline V CDR1 and CDR2: KGHDR, SFDVKD. CDR3 sequence reads: CATSDYSTGPRGNEQFF. As DNA, the CDR3 is TGTGCCACCAGTGATTACTCGACAGGACCAAGGGGGAATGAGCAGTTCTTC.

This chain connects TRBV27 to TRBJ1-2, with a tentative D call TRBD1 (5 bases). Per germline, CDR1 MNHEY and CDR2 SMNVEV (reference sequence). The germline V and J ends were trimmed by 3 bases and 8 bases, with 13 bases remaining between them. The length of the CDR3 is 13 residues. DNA of the CDR3: TGTGCCAGCAGTTTGTCAGGGCATGGGGGCTACACCTTC. This codes for CASSLSGHGGYTF.

J is TRBJ1-2 and V is TRBV5-1; TRBD1 aligns across 10 bases. CDR1 SGHRS and CDR2 YFSETQ come from the germline V gene. The junction had 9 bases not matched to a gene; V was cut back by 5 bases and J by 8 bases. CDR3 length: 14 residues. As DNA, the CDR3 is TGCGCCAGCAGTTCGACAGGGGGCGCGGGAGGCTACACCTTC. It is translated as CASSSTGGAGGYTF.

The chain combines TRBV7-9 with TRBJ2-5, with D unclear. The CDR3 is 13 residues long. V lost 1 base to trimming and J lost 5 bases, with 8 bases between them. Germline assignment: CDR1 SEHNR and CDR2 FQNEAQ (reference sequence). CDR3 amino acids: CASSLVIQETQYF. CDR3 DNA sequence: TGTGCCAGCAGCTTAGTAATTCAGGAGACCCAGTACTTC.

The chain joins TRBV28 to TRBJ1-1, with D possibly matching TRBD1 (6 bases). The CDR3 consists of 13 residues. Germline V CDR1 and CDR2: MDHEN, SYDVKM. Trimming removed 8 bases from V and 11 bases from J, with 21 bases in between. For the CDR3, the DNA is TGTGCCAGCGGAGACAGGCGTTGGGACGATGCTTTCTTT. Translating it yields CASGDRRWDDAFF.

The CDR3 DNA is TGTGCCAGCAGCCATCCCACCGCCAGGGGGGACGGAAACACCATATATTTT. Its translation is CASSHPTARGDGNTIYF. The chain carries TRBV3-1 (or the pseudogene TRBV3-2) and TRBJ1-3; 7 bases are a match to TRBD1. Trimming cost V 3 bases and J 4 bases; bases outside gene matches: 12. The CDR3 covers 17 residues. In germline, CDR1 is LGHDT, CDR2 YNNKEL (reference sequence).

J is TRBJ1-2 and V is TRBV6-5, with 10 bases matching TRBD1. V gave up 4 bases and J gave up 8 bases; unmatched junction bases: 10. Germline V gene sequence: CDR1 MNHEY, CDR2 SVGAGI. The CDR3 runs 15 residues. In DNA form, the CDR3 reads TGTGCCAGCAGTTCAGACACGGGACAGGGGTTAGGCTACACCTTC. Protein sequence: CASSSDTGQGLGYTF.

V gene TRBV5-5 combines with J gene TRBJ1-2, with 7 bases fitting TRBD1. The CDR3 totals 15 residues. J was trimmed by 0 bases and V by 5 bases; bases with no gene match: 7. Germline V gene data show CDR1 as SGHKS and CDR2 as YYEKEE (reference sequence). CDR3 sequence reads: CASSMGQNPNYGYTF. CDR3 sequence (DNA): TGTGCCAGCAGTATGGGACAGAATCCTAACTATGGCTACACCTTC.

This rearrangement joins TRBV2 to TRBJ2-3; D possibly corresponds to TRBD2 (6 bases). CDR1 and CDR2 from the germline V gene are SNHLY and FYNNEI. V lost 6 bases, J lost 1 base, and 14 bases lay in between. The CDR3 extends over 15 amino acids. This CDR3 reads CASSLLRGGTDTQYF. The CDR3 DNA sequence: TGTGCCAGCAGCCTCTTGCGGGGCGGCACAGATACGCAGTATTTT.

The CDR3 region has the DNA TGTGCCAGCAGTTACTCGATCTCTGACGGAGTACTCAGGGGCAATGAGCAGTTCTTC. The encoded protein is CASSYSISDGVLRGNEQFF. This chain uses TRBV6-2 or TRBV6-3 with TRBJ2-1, with D possibly TRBD1 on 6 matching bases. This CDR3 has 19 residues. Germline V gene data show CDR1 as MNHEY and CDR2 as SVGEGT. Trimming took 0 bases from V and 6 from J, leaving 24 bases between them.

This clone has only one observation. The J gene is TRBJ2-7, the V gene TRBV14, with TRBD2 matching over 9 bases. V lost 1 base to trimming and J lost 4 bases; unmatched junction nucleotides: 5. The CDR3 is made up of 15 amino acids. CDR1 is SGHDN, CDR2 FVKESK, per germline. The CDR3 DNA reads TGTGCCAGCAGCCAAGCTGCGGGAGGGCGTTACGAGCAGTACTTC. It translates to CASSQAAGGRYEQYF.

The chain is built from TRBV14 and TRBJ2-1; a weak D match, TRBD2 (5 bases). Trimming pared 4 bases from V and 12 bases from J, leaving 19 bases between. Germline-derived CDR1 and CDR2 are SGHDN and FVKESK. The CDR3 has 14 residues. CDR3 region: CASSPLASYWTQFF. As DNA, the CDR3 is TGTGCCAGCAGCCCTCTGGCTAGCTATTGGACGCAGTTCTTC.

V gene TRBV5-5 combines with J gene TRBJ2-5; D is possibly TRBD1 (6 bases). This CDR3 is 15 amino acids long. V was clipped by 2 bases and J by 4 bases, with 15 bases between them. Per germline, CDR1 SGHKS and CDR2 YYEKEE (reference sequence). CDR3: CASSFRDNFVETQYF. CDR3 sequence (DNA): TGTGCCAGCAGCTTCCGGGACAATTTTGTAGAGACCCAGTACTTC.

The chain joins TRBV28 to TRBJ1-1; 8 bases are a match to TRBD1. Germline V gene data show CDR1 as MDHEN and CDR2 as SYDVKM. There are 15 residues in the CDR3. V lost 7 bases and J lost 4; bases outside the gene matches: 11. Here the CDR3 DNA reads TGTGCCAGCACGCTCCAGGGGGCCCCACCCACTGAAGCTTTCTTT. It yields the protein CASTLQGAPPTEAFF.

The rearrangement links TRBV30 to TRBJ2-1, with a possible D match to TRBD2 (6 bases). This CDR3 has 11 amino acids. Germline V lookup: CDR1 GTSNPN, CDR2 SVGIG (reference sequence). V was trimmed by 8 bases and J by 2 bases, leaving 7 bases between them. CDR3 sequence (DNA): TGTGCCGGAGGGGCCTACAATGAGCAGTTCTTC. It codes for CAGGAYNEQFF.

A single count supports this clone. The genes are TRBV5-1 and TRBJ1-1; possible D gene TRBD1, 6 bases. Germline V gene lookup returns CDR1 SGHRS and CDR2 YFSETQ. The CDR3 runs to 13 residues. Trimming removed 4 bases from V and 4 bases from J, with 11 bases in between. The CDR3 DNA sequence: TGCGCCAGCAGCGTGACAGGTGGCACTGAAGCTTTCTTT. Translation gives CASSVTGGTEAFF.

The chain recombines TRBV12-3 or TRBV12-4 with TRBJ2-7, with D possibly TRBD2 on 5 matching bases. V lost 5 bases to trimming and J lost 5 bases, with 10 bases between them. The CDR3 runs to 12 residues. The CDR3 DNA is TGTGCCAGCAGTACGGGAAGAAACGAGCAGTACTTC. Translating gives CASSTGRNEQYF.

The CDR3 sequence: CASSGPTSGSSIYEQYF. The DNA of the CDR3 is TGTGCCAGCAGCGGCCCGACTAGCGGAAGTTCTATCTACGAGCAGTACTTC. The rearrangement uses TRBV5-4 and TRBJ2-7; TRBD2 agrees at 9 bases. The CDR3 sequence is 17 residues long. Germline assignment: CDR1 SGHNT and CDR2 YYREEE (reference sequence). Trimming removed 4 bases from V and 3 bases from J; junction bases left unmatched: 14. The variable domain in full, with the rest retrieved from reference TRBV5-4 and TRBJ2-7, is ETGVTQSPTHLIKTRGQQVTLRCSSQSGHNTVSWYQQALGQGPQFIFQYYREEENGRGNFPPRFSGLQFPNYSSELNVNALELDDSALYLCASSGPTSGSSIYEQYFGPGTRLTVT.

The chain is built from TRBV9 and TRBJ2-5, with a weak D call TRBD2 (7 bases). CDR3 size: 14 residues. CDR1 and CDR2 from the germline V gene are SGDLS and YYNGEE. V lost 0 bases and J lost 6, with 12 bases in between. CDR3 in amino acids: CASSVEGGGKTQYF. CDR3 DNA: TGTGCCAGCAGCGTAGAAGGGGGGGGTAAGACCCAGTACTTC.